This T cell receptor beta chain was profiled in a study of T cell repertoires in cytomegalovirus infection. This clonotype was counted between two and nine times. Its antigen is unknown. TCRdb re-called the reads through MiXCR, storing one row per CDR3 protein. There are fewer than 950,000 distinct CDR3 sequences in the sample; 32% occur only once, and 9.5% to 15% lies in the top ten. Sequenced here: cultured CD8+ T cells from PBMCs, sampled from culture after CMV antigen stimulation. The TCR sequence derives from a human donor in good health (CMV status not recorded). Some clones in this sample may be carry-over from other donors' samples.

The CDR3 protein is CASSEVPGTALGNEQFF. Here the CDR3 DNA reads TGTGCCAGCAGTGAAGTCCCCGGGACCGCCTTGGGGAATGAGCAGTTCTTC. The rearrangement joins TRBV6-1 to TRBJ2-1; D possibly uses TRBD1 or TRBD2 (5 bases each). The CDR3 sequence is 17 residues long. CDR1 and CDR2 from the germline V gene are MNHNS and SASEGT. V was cut by 1 base and J by 7 bases, with 20 bases left in between.